This TCR beta chain appears in the sequencing data of a study of blood T cell repertoires in COVID-19. TCRdb keeps only in-frame clones here, not all; method: immunoSEQ multiplex PCR. The data hold about 220,000 clones, with roughly 85% observed a single time. The germline V gene has CDR1 SGDLS and CDR2 YYNGEE. Losses at the gene ends were 5 bases for V and 10 bases for J; bases not matched to a gene: 7. CDR3 length: 14 residues. Material: peripheral blood. The V gene is TRBV9, the J gene TRBJ1-6, with 9 bases aligning to TRBD1. The sequence came from an older woman with COVID-19, enrolled during active disease. The CDR3 region has the DNA TGTGCCAGCAGGCGGGACAGGGCAGGGTCACCCCTCCACTTT. Translation gives CASRRDRAGSPLHF.